Described below is a single TCR beta chain sequence and its context. Its antigen is not known. This sample was included in a study of T cells in Graves' hyperthyroidism and ophthalmopathy. V lost 7 bases, J lost 3 bases, and 21 bases lay in between. Germline V CDR1 and CDR2: SEHNR, FQNEAQ (reference sequence). The CDR3 sequence is 16 residues long. Study-level findings and limits: The authors' 13 V-J model separated ophthalmopathy from stable hyperthyroidism.

It was RNA transcripts that yielded the amplified TCR beta CDR3 regions. An initial round of RT-PCR targeting the TCR CDR3 relied on the HTBI primer set. In TCRdb, the multiplex PCR reads were re-called with MiXCR into one record per CDR3 protein. The data hold about 540,000 distinct CDR3 sequences, with approximately 44% observed a single time. The J gene is TRBJ1-1, the V gene TRBV7-9; weak D call: TRBD1 (6 bases). Specimen: peripheral blood or thyroid tissue (not recorded which). The TCR comes from a woman aged 18 to 35 with Graves' hyperthyroidism. CDR3 in DNA: TGTGCCAGCACCACCAGCCCTGGGACATTTGACACTGAAGCTTTCTTT. Amino acid sequence: CASTTSPGTFDTEAFF.